This T cell receptor beta chain originates from a study of blood T cell repertoires in COVID-19. Background on the study: Acute and convalescent COVID-19 specimens originated in the United States, Italy and Spain.

The CDR3 spans 14 residues. The junction had 7 bases not matched to a gene; V was cut back by 6 bases and J by 2 bases. The germline gives CDR1 LGHNT, CDR2 FRNRAP. Produced via immunoSEQ multiplex PCR; TCRdb's table is partial and in-frame only. There are 390,000 or so clones in the sample; more than 80% occur only once, and approximately 1% lies in the top ten. The sequencing input was PBMCs or T cells enriched from blood (not recorded which). The clonotype comes from a man between 18 and 35 years old who had recovered from COVID-19. This chain joins TRBV12-5 and TRBJ2-7, with 7 nucleotides matching TRBD2. CDR3 loop: CASGSSGTTYEQYF. DNA of the CDR3: TGTGCTAGTGGCTCTTCCGGGACTACCTACGAGCAGTACTTC.